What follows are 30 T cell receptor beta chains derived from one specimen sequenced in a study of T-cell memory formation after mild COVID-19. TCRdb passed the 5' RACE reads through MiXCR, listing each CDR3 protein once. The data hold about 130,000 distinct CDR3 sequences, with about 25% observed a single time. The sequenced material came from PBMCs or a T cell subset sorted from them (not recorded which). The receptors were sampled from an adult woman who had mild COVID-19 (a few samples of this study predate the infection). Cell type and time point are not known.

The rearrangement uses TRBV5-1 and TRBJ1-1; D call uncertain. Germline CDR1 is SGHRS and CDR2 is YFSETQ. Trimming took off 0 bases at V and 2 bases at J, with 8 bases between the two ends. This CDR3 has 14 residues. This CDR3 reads CASSLGSRNTEAFF. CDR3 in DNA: TGCGCCAGCAGCTTGGGTTCTAGAAACACTGAAGCTTTCTTT.

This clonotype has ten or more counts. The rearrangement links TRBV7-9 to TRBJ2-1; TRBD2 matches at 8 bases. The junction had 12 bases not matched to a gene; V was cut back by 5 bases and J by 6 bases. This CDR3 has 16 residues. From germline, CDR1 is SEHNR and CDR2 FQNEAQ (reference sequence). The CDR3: CASSTNREREPNEQFF. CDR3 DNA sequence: TGTGCCAGCAGCACCAACCGTGAGCGGGAGCCCAATGAGCAGTTCTTC.

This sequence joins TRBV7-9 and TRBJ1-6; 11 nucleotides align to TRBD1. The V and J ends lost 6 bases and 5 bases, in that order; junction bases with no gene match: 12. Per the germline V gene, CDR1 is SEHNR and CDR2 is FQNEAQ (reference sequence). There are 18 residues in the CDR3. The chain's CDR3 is CASRPIPGQGVNNSPLHF. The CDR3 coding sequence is TGTGCCAGCAGACCCATACCGGGACAGGGGGTTAATAATTCACCCCTCCACTTT.

CDR3 sequence: CSVEVGRSYNEQFF. Written as DNA, the CDR3 is TGCAGCGTTGAAGTAGGACGGTCCTACAATGAGCAGTTCTTC. The chain links TRBV29-1 to TRBJ2-1; D gene uncertain. The CDR3 totals 14 residues. Per germline, CDR1 SQVTM and CDR2 ANQGSEA. Trimming took off 1 base at V and 1 base at J, with 8 bases between the two ends.

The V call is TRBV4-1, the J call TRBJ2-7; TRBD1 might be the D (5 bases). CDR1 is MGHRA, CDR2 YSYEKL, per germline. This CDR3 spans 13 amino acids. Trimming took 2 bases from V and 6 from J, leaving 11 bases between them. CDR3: CASSQLGLGEQYF. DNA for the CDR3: TGCGCCAGCAGCCAACTGGGGCTGGGCGAGCAGTACTTC.

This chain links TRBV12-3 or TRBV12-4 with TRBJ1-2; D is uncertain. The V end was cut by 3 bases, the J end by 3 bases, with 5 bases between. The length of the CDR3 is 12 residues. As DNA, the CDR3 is TGTGCCAGCAGTTTGGATCACTATGGCTACACCTTC. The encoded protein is CASSLDHYGYTF.

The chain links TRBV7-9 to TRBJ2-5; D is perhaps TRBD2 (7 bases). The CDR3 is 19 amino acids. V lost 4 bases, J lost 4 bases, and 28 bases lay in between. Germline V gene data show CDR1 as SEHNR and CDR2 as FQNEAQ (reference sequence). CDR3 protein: CASSSLEPGGRYRVETQYF. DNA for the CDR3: TGTGCCAGCAGCTCCCTGGAGCCCGGGGGGCGTTATCGGGTAGAGACCCAGTACTTC.

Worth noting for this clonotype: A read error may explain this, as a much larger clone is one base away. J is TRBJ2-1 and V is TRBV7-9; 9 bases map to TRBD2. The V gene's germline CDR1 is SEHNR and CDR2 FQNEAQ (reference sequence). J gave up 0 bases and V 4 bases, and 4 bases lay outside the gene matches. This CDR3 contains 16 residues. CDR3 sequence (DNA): TGTGCCAGCAGCTCCTCTAGCGGGAACTCCTACAATGAGCAGTTCTTC. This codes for CASSSSSGNSYNEQFF. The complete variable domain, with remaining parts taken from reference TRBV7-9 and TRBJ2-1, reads DTGVSQNPRHKITKRGQNVTFRCDPISEHNRLYWYRQTLGQGPEFLTYFQNEAQLEKSRLLSDRFSAERPKGSFSTLEIQRTEQGDSAMYLCASSSSSGNSYNEQFFGPGTRLTVL.

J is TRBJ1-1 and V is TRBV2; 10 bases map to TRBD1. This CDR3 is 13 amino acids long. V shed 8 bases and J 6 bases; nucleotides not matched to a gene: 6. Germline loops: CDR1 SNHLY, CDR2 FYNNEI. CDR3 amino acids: CASEGQGKSEAFF. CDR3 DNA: TGTGCCAGCGAGGGACAGGGGAAGTCTGAAGCTTTCTTT.

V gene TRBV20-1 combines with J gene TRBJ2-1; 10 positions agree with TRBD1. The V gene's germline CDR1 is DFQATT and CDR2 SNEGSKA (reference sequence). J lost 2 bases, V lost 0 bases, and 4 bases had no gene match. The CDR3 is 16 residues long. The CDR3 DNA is TGCAGTGCTAGAGATAGACAGGGGGCTACCTACAATGAGCAGTTCTTC. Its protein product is CSARDRQGATYNEQFF.

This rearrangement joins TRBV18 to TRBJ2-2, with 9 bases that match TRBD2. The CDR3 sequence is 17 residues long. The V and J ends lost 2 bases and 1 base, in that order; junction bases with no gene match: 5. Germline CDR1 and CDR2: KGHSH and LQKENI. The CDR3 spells CASSPRASGVNTGELFF. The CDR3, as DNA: TGTGCCAGCTCACCAAGGGCTAGCGGGGTGAACACCGGGGAGCTGTTTTTT.

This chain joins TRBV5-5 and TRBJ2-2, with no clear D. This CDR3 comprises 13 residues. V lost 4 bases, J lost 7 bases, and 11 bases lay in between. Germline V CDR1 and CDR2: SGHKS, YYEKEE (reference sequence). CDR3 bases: TGTGCCAGCAGCCTTGACACGTACGGGGAGCTGTTTTTT. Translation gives CASSLDTYGELFF.

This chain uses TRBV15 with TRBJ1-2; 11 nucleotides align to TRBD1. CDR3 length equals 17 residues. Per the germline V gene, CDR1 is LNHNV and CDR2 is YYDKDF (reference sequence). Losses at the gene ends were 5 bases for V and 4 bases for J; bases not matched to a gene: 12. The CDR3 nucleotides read TGTGCCACCAGCGGACAATCAGCGGACAGGGGGCTCTATGGCTACACCTTC. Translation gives CATSGQSADRGLYGYTF.

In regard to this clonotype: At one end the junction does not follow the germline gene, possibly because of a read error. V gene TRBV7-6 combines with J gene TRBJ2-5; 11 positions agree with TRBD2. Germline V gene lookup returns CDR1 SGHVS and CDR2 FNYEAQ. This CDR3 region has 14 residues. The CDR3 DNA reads TGTGCCAGCAGCTTACCCGGGACTAGCGGACCCGGGGTGTTC. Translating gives CASSLPGTSGPGVF.

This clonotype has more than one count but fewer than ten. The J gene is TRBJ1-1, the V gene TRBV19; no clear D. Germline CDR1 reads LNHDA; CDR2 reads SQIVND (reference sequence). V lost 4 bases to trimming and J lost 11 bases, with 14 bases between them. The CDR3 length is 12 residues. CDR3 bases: TGTGCCAGTAGTAGCGGACCCTTCGAGGCTTTCTTT. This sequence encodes CASSSGPFEAFF. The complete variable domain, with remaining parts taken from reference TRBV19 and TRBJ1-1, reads DGGITQSPKYLFRKEGQNVTLSCEQNLNHDAMYWYRQDPGQGLRLIYYSQIVNDFQKGDIAEGYSVSREKKESFPLTVTSAQKNPTAFYLCASSSGPFEAFFGQGTRLTVV.

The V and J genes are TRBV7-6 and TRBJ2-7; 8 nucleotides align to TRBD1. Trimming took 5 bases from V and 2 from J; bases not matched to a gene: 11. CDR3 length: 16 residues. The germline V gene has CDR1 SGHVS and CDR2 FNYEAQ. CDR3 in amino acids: CASSLTRDRPTYEQYF. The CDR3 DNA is TGTGCCAGCAGCCTTACCCGGGACAGGCCGACCTACGAGCAGTACTTC. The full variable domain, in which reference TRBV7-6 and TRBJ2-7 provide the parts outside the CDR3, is GAGVSQSPRYKVTKRGQDVALRCDPISGHVSLYWYRQALGQGPEFLTYFNYEAQQDKSGLPNDRFSAERPEGSISTLTIQRTEQRDSAMYRCASSLTRDRPTYEQYFGPGTRLTVT.

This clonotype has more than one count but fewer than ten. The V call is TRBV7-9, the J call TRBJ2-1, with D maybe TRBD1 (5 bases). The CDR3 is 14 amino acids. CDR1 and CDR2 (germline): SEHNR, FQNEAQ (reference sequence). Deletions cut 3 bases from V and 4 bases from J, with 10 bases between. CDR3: CASSFPDSYNEQFF. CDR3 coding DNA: TGTGCCAGCAGCTTTCCCGACAGTTACAATGAGCAGTTCTTC. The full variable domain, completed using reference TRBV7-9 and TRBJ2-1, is DTGVSQNPRHKITKRGQNVTFRCDPISEHNRLYWYRQTLGQGPEFLTYFQNEAQLEKSRLLSDRFSAERPKGSFSTLEIQRTEQGDSAMYLCASSFPDSYNEQFFGPGTRLTVL.

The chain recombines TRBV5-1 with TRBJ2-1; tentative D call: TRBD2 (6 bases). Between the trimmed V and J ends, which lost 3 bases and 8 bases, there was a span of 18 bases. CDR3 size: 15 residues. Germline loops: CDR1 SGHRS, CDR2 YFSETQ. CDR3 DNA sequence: TGCGCCAGCAGCTATTACGGGACTTGGGAATATGAGCAGTTCTTC. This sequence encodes CASSYYGTWEYEQFF.

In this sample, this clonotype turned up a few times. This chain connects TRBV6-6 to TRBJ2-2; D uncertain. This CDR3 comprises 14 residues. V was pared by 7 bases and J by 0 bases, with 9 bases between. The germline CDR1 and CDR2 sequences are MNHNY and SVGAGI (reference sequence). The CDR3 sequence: CASKEITNTGELFF. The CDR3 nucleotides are TGTGCCAGCAAGGAGATAACGAACACCGGGGAGCTGTTTTTT.

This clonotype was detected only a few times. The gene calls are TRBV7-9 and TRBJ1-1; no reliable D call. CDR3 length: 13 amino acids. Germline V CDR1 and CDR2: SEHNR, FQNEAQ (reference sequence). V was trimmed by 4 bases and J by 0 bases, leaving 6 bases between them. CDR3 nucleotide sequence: TGTGCCAGCAGCTACCCGGTGAACACTGAAGCTTTCTTT. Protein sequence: CASSYPVNTEAFF. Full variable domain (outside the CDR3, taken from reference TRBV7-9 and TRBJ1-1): DTGVSQNPRHKITKRGQNVTFRCDPISEHNRLYWYRQTLGQGPEFLTYFQNEAQLEKSRLLSDRFSAERPKGSFSTLEIQRTEQGDSAMYLCASSYPVNTEAFFGQGTRLTVV.

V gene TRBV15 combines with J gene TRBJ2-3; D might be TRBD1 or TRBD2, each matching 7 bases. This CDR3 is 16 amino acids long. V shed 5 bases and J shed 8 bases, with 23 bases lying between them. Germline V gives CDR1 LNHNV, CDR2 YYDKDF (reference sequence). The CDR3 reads CATSPPGEGAGGTQYF. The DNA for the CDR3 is TGTGCCACCAGCCCACCCGGGGAGGGGGCAGGGGGTACGCAGTATTTT.

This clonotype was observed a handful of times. CDR3 coding DNA: TGCGCCAGCAGCTTGGAAACAGCCCGAGGTGGCTACACCTTC. Translating it yields CASSLETARGGYTF. The chain links TRBV5-1 to TRBJ1-2; D not resolved. Germline lookup yields CDR1 SGHRS and CDR2 YFSETQ. Trimming pared 0 bases from V and 7 bases from J, leaving 13 bases between. The CDR3 covers 14 residues. Variable domain in full (rest from reference TRBV5-1 and TRBJ1-2): KAGVTQTPRYLIKTRGQQVTLSCSPISGHRSVSWYQQTPGQGLQFLFEYFSETQRNKGNFPGRFSGRQFSNSRSEMNVSTLELGDSALYLCASSLETARGGYTFGSGTRLTVV.

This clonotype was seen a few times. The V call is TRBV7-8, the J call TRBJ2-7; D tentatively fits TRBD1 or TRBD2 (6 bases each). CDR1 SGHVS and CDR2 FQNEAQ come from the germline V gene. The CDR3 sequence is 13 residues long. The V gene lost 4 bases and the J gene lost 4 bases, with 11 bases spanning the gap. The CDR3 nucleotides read TGTGCCAGCAGCTCCAAGGGGGGATACGAGCAGTACTTC. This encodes CASSSKGGYEQYF.

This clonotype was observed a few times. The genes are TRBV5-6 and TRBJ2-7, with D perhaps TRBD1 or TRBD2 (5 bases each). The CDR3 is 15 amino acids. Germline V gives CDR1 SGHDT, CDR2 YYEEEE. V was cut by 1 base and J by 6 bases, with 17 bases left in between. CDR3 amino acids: CASSLFVGPPSEQYF. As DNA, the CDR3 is TGTGCCAGCAGCTTGTTCGTGGGACCCCCGAGCGAGCAGTACTTC.

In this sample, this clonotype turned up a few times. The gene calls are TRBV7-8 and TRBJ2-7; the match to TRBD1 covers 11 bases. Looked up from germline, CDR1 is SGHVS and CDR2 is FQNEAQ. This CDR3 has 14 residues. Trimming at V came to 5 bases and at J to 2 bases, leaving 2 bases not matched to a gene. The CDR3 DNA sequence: TGTGCCAGCAGCGGACAGGGGGCCCCCTACGAGCAGTACTTC. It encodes CASSGQGAPYEQYF.

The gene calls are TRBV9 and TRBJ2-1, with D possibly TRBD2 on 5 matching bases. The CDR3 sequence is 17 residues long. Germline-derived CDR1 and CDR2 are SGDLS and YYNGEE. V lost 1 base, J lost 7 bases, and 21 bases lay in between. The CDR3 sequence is CASSVNRRVARDNEQFF. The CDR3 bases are TGTGCCAGCAGCGTAAATCGACGGGTAGCGAGGGATAATGAGCAGTTCTTC.

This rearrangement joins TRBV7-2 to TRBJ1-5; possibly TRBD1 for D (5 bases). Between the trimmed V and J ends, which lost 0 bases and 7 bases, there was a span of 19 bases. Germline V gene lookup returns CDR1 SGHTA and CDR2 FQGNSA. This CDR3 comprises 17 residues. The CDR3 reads CASSLAGGRGVKQPQHF. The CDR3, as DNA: TGTGCCAGCAGCTTAGCCGGGGGGAGGGGAGTTAAGCAGCCCCAGCATTTT.

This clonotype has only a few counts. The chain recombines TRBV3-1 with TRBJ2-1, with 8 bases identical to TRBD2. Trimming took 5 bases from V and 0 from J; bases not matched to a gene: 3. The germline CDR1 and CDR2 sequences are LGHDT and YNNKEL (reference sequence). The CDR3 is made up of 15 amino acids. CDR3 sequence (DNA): TGTGCCAGCAGCGGAAGCGGGGGCTCCTACAATGAGCAGTTCTTC. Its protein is CASSGSGGSYNEQFF.

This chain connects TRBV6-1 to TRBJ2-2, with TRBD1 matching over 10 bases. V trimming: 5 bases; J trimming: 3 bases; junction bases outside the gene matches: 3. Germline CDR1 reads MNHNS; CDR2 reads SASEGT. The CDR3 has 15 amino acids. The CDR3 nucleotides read TGTGCCAGCAGTCGGACAGGGGGGGACACCGGGGAGCTGTTTTTT. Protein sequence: CASSRTGGDTGELFF.

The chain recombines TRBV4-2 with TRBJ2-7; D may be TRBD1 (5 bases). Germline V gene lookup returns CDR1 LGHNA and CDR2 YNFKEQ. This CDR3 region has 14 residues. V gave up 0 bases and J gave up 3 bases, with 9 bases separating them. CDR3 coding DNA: TGTGCCAGCAGCCAAGAAGGGGCCCACTACGAGCAGTACTTC. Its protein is CASSQEGAHYEQYF.